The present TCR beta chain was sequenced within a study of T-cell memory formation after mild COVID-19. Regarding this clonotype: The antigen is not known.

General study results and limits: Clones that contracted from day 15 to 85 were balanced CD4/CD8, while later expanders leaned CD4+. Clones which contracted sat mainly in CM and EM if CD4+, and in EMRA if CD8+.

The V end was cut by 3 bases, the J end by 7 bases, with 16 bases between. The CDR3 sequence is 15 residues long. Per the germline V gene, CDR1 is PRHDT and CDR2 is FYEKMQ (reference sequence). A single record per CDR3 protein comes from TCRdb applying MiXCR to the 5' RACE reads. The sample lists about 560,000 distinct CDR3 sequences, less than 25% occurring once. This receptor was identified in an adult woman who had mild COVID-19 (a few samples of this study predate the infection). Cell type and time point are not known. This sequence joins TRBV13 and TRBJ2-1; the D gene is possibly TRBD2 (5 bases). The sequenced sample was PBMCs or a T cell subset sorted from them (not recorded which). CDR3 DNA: TGTGCCAGCAGCTTCGTGGGAGTGGAAGGTAATGAGCAGTTCTTC. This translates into CASSFVGVEGNEQFF.